This record looks at one TCR beta chain sequence and its context. This entry belongs to a study of cytomegalovirus exposure and HLA in healthy donors. Profiling relied on immunoSEQ multiplex PCR, and the TCRdb table lists in-frame clones only, not all of them. There are some 65,000 clones in the sample; roughly 97% occur only once, and 2% to 2.5% lies in the top ten. Germline CDR1 is SGHVS and CDR2 is FNYEAQ. The junction had 16 bases not matched to a gene; V was cut back by 1 base and J by 11 bases. The CDR3 runs 17 residues. The rearrangement joins TRBV7-6 to TRBJ1-1, with TRBD1 matching 10 bases. The sequence came from a man between 18 and 35 years old in good health and CMV-seronegative. Sequenced material: PBMCs. The CDR3 DNA is TGTGCCAGCAGCTTAGGGGTCGGGACAGGGGACCTCGGACGGGCTTTCTTT. This sequence encodes CASSLGVGTGDLGRAFF.